This T cell receptor (beta chain) originates from a study of cytomegalovirus exposure and HLA in healthy donors. General study results and limits: Cytomegalovirus status, reportedly, was diagnosed with high specificity and sensitivity by the classifier.

PCR involved 60 Vbeta and 13 Jbeta primers. How the authors handled the data: As a later analysis found, there were around 86 million unique TCR beta chains, of which roughly 11 million were shared. Repertoires were generated with immunoSEQ multiplex PCR, while TCRdb's copy carries only in-frame clones and drops some. V and J calls and clone size are copied from that table; D and trimming were computed from the DNA. The data contain 180,000 or so clones, 60% to 80% of them singletons. This clone was seen only once. Its target is not known. Germline V CDR1 and CDR2: SGHRS, YFSETQ. There are 18 residues in the CDR3. The ends lost 4 bases at V and 2 bases at J; junction bases unmatched: 15.

The source material was PBMCs. The receptor's source is a man aged 45-65 years in good health and CMV-seropositive. The chain is built from TRBV5-1 and TRBJ2-1; 7 positions agree with TRBD1. This chain's CDR3 is CASSTSRNRGRTYNEQFF. The CDR3 DNA follows: TGCGCCAGCAGCACCAGCCGAAACAGGGGCAGAACCTACAATGAGCAGTTCTTC.